This T cell receptor (beta chain) is from a study of OX40 agonist ivuxolimab in advanced cancers. Study as a whole: Patients undergoing dose escalation presented with hepatocellular carcinoma, melanoma, renal cell or head and neck cancer. Three patients had partial responses: one hepatocellular carcinoma, two cutaneous melanoma. Study-wide points: More expanded clones were seen, on average, in CD8+ T cells than in CD4+.

Samples of blood were obtained at baseline, on cycle 4 day 1, and on cycle 7 day 1. Profiling relied on immunoSEQ multiplex PCR, and the TCRdb table lists in-frame clones only, not all of them. Here the sample spans around 70,000 clones, approximately 83% being singletons. This CDR3 comprises 15 residues. Germline CDR1 SGHNT, CDR2 YYREEE (reference sequence). The V end lost 0 bases, the J end lost 5 bases, and 14 bases lay between the germline ends. Remarks on this clone: Its antigen is unidentified.

This sequence originates from an adult with an advanced solid tumor such as melanoma, head and neck, liver or kidney cancer. This material consisted of CD4+ or CD8+ T cells sorted from blood, taken in a trial of the OX40 agonist ivuxolimab. This chain connects TRBV5-4 to TRBJ2-5; possible D gene TRBD1, 5 bases. This chain's CDR3 is CASSLVAGLGETQYF. The CDR3 nucleotides read TGTGCCAGCAGCTTGGTAGCAGGGTTGGGTGAGACCCAGTACTTC.